This T cell receptor (beta chain) was found in a study of OX40 agonist ivuxolimab in advanced cancers. The data were produced by immunoSEQ multiplex PCR, yet TCRdb's version contains in-frame clones alone and is incomplete. This repertoire shows around 74,000 clones, about 90% found once; its top ten account for approximately 11%. Germline CDR1 and CDR2: ENHRY and SYGVKD. The CDR3 is 15 residues long. The germline V and J ends were trimmed by 2 bases and 1 base, with 9 bases remaining between them. The rearrangement uses TRBV10-3 and TRBJ2-1; D is ambiguous. The sample consisted of CD4+ or CD8+ T cells sorted from blood, taken in a trial of the OX40 agonist ivuxolimab. The clonotype originates from an adult with an advanced solid tumor such as melanoma, head and neck, liver or kidney cancer. As DNA, the CDR3 is TGTGCCATCAGTGAGGACACGCCATCCTACAATGAGCAGTTCTTC. Translated, it gives CAISEDTPSYNEQFF.